This record concerns one T cell receptor (beta chain) sequence. Germline CDR1 reads SGHTA; CDR2 reads FQGNSA. This CDR3 region has 16 residues. V gave up 1 base and J gave up 8 bases; unmatched junction bases: 8. In the original processing: Researchers report that nucleated cell counts were estimated from reference gene primer amplification. TCRdb's copy holds only in-frame clones and misses some; the assay was immunoSEQ multiplex PCR. V and J calls and clone size are copied from that table; D and trimming were computed from the DNA. This table has some 490,000 clones, 88% appearing once. This sample was taken from a study of blood T cell repertoires in COVID-19. Those who participated ranged in age from about 18 to 95 years and resided in approximately 26 US areas. Assignments of participants to cohorts depended upon their own reported clinical history. What the recovered Cohort 3 donors had was two negative PCRs, clearance, or symptom resolution.

This TCR was sampled from a woman aged 60-70 years who had recovered from COVID-19. The sample consisted of PBMCs or T cells enriched from blood (not recorded which). This rearrangement joins TRBV7-2 to TRBJ2-1, with 10 bases aligning to TRBD2. In nucleotides, the CDR3 is TGTGCCAGCAGCTTAGTTCTCAGCGGGGGGGCTTATGAGCAGTTCTTC. This sequence encodes CASSLVLSGGAYEQFF.